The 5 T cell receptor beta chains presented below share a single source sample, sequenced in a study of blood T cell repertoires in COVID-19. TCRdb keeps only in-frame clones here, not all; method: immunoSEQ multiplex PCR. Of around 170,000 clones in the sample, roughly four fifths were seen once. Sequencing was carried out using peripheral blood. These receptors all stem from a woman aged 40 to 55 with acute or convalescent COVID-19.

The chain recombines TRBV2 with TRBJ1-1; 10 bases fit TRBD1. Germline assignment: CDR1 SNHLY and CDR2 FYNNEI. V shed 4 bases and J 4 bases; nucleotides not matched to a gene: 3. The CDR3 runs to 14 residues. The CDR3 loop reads CASSGQGASTEAFF. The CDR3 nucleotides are TGTGCCAGCAGTGGACAGGGGGCGAGCACTGAAGCTTTCTTT.

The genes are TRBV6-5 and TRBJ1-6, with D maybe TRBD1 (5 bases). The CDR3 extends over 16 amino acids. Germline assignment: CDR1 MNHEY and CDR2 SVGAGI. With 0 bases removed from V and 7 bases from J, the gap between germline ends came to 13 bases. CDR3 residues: CASSYSGRAVNSPLHF. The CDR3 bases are TGTGCCAGCAGTTACTCGGGCAGGGCGGTGAATTCACCCCTCCACTTT.

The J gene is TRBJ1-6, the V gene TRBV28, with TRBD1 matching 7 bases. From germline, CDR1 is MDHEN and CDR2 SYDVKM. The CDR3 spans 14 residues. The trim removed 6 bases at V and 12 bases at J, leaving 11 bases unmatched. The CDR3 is CASRTRRGRGPLHF. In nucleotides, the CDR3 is TGTGCCAGCAGGACTCGAAGGGGGCGCGGACCCCTCCACTTT.

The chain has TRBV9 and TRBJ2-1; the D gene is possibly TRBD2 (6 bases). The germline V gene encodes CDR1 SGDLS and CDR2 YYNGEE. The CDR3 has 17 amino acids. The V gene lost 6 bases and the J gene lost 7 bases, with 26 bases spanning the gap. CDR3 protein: CASTPWAPGLPRNEQFF. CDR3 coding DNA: TGTGCCAGCACCCCTTGGGCCCCGGGACTCCCCCGAAATGAGCAGTTCTTC.

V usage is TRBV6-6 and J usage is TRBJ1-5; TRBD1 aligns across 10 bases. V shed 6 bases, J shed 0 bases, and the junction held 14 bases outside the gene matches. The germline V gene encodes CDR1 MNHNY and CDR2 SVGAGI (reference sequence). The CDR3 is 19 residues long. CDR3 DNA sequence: TGTGCCAGCAGGCGAGGGACAGGGGTGAACTCTAATAGCAATCAGCCCCAGCATTTT. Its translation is CASRRGTGVNSNSNQPQHF.